This T cell receptor beta chain was identified during a study of T-cell reconstitution after alpha-beta-depleted transplantation in children. Overall study results and limits: The study reportedly traced alpha-beta T cells about two months after transplant to several hundred expanded graft clones. There were some patients whose high TCRbeta diversity at day 60 came from surviving recipient T cells and thymic progenitors. The authors attributed T-cell counts and diversity one year after transplant mostly to newly produced T cells.

During its preparation, the TCRbeta library received unique molecular identifiers. MiXCR, run by TCRdb on the PCR reads, gives a single entry per CDR3 protein. This sample has over 450,000 distinct CDR3 sequences, with about 10% found just once. Comment on this clonotype: The antigen remains undetermined. A read error may be the cause here, since a much bigger clone is one base away.

There are 17 residues in the CDR3. CDR1 is LGHDT, CDR2 YNNKEL, per germline (reference sequence). The sequencing used PBMCs, collected before TCRalphabeta/CD19-depleted stem cell transplant. The rearrangement links TRBV3-1 to TRBJ2-1; a possible D gene is TRBD2 (5 bases). The origin of this receptor is a child younger than 10 with inherited bone marrow failure, due to receive a stem cell transplant. The CDR3 spells CATSQDGNSGFYNEQFF. The CDR3 nucleotides read TGTGCCACCAGCCAAGATGGCAACAGCGGATTCTACAATGAGCAGTTCTTC.